The 13 T cell receptor beta chains below come from one sample, sequenced in a study of blood T cell repertoires in COVID-19 (dated by TCRdb to the early 2020s). Library preparation was by the immunoSEQ multiplex PCR assay. TCRdb re-hosts the immuneACCESS table, in-frame sequences only. Its copies lack some clones; in the studies checked, an unresolved V gene accounts for under half of them, and the cause for the rest is not known. The sample table contains fewer than 350,000 clones; only one count was recorded for roughly 87% of them. The top ten constitute approximately 6% of the sample. The source material was PBMCs or T cells enriched from blood (not recorded which). The receptors come from a woman between 40 and 50 years old who had recovered from COVID-19.

The gene calls are TRBV7-2 and TRBJ2-2; 13 positions match TRBD2. Germline CDR1 reads SGHTA; CDR2 reads FQGNSA. V shed 5 bases, J shed 1 base, and the junction held 7 bases outside the gene matches. The CDR3 is 18 amino acids. The CDR3 loop is CASSGGLAGDWNTGELFF. The CDR3 DNA reads TGTGCCAGCAGCGGCGGACTAGCGGGAGATTGGAACACCGGGGAGCTGTTTTTT.

The chain has TRBV29-1 and TRBJ1-1, with D possibly being TRBD1 (6 bases). V shed 4 bases and J shed 3 bases, with 12 bases lying between them. The CDR3 is made up of 13 amino acids. CDR1 and CDR2 (germline): SQVTM, ANQGSEA. The CDR3 DNA reads as TGCAGCGTTGCGGGACACCGGGACACTGAAGCTTTCTTT. Translating it yields CSVAGHRDTEAFF.

This clone was detected a few times. This sequence joins TRBV5-1 and TRBJ1-6; 9 bases line up with TRBD1. Germline loops: CDR1 SGHRS, CDR2 YFSETQ. CDR3 size: 15 residues. The junction had 4 bases not matched to a gene; V was cut back by 0 bases and J by 9 bases. CDR3 in amino acids: CASSLVATGGSPLHF. The CDR3 DNA is TGCGCCAGCAGCTTGGTGGCGACAGGGGGTTCACCCCTCCACTTT.

The V gene is TRBV18, the J gene TRBJ2-1; TRBD2 matches 9 bases. The CDR3 totals 18 residues. Germline trimming cut 6 bases from V and 4 bases from J; bases unmatched to any gene: 16. Germline values: CDR1 KGHSH, CDR2 LQKENI. In DNA, the CDR3 is TGTGCCAGCTCCAAAATGGGGTCAGCGGGAGGCACATACAATGAGCAGTTCTTC. Translation: CASSKMGSAGGTYNEQFF.

This chain uses TRBV6-2 or TRBV6-3 with TRBJ2-7, with D uncertain. Trimming cost V 0 bases and J 3 bases, with 9 bases left between them. This CDR3 spans 14 amino acids. Germline V gene sequence: CDR1 MNHEY, CDR2 SVGEGT. CDR3 sequence (DNA): TGTGCCAGCAGTTACTCGAGTTCCTACTACGAGCAGTACTTC. It is translated as CASSYSSSYYEQYF.

The chain's CDR3 is CASSLGPGAGKPQHF. In nucleotides, the CDR3 is TGTGCCAGCAGCTTAGGCCCAGGCGCGGGGAAGCCCCAGCATTTT. The chain is built from TRBV11-2 and TRBJ1-5; D is undetermined. The CDR3 length is 15 residues. Trimming removed 1 base from V and 8 bases from J, with 15 bases in between. Germline values: CDR1 SGHAT, CDR2 FQNNGV.

V and J are TRBV19 and TRBJ1-5; D gene ambiguous. The germline CDR1 and CDR2 sequences are LNHDA and SQIVND (reference sequence). The CDR3 covers 19 residues. V was cut by 5 bases and J by 6 bases, with 29 bases left in between. CDR3 sequence reads: CASSEEERPRGVFFQPQHF. Here the CDR3 DNA reads TGTGCCAGTAGTGAGGAAGAGCGGCCCCGTGGGGTTTTCTTTCAGCCCCAGCATTTT.

V gene TRBV28 combines with J gene TRBJ1-5; TRBD1 is a possible D gene (5 bases). Trimming removed 5 bases at V and 4 bases at J, with 21 bases between. CDR1 is MDHEN and CDR2 is SYDVKM in the germline V gene. The CDR3 runs 17 residues. CDR3 sequence reads: CASSPLDNPTPNQPQHF. CDR3 DNA sequence: TGTGCCAGCAGTCCACTGGACAACCCAACCCCGAATCAGCCCCAGCATTTT.

The V call is TRBV21-1, the J call TRBJ1-1; the table gives TRBD1 as D, unverified against the DNA. TRBV21-1 is a recognized pseudogene. This CDR3 is 16 amino acids long. The CDR3 protein is CASSKEQGLGGSEAFF. The CDR3 DNA reads as TGTGCCAGCAGCAAAGAGCAGGGGTTAGGAGGCTCTGAAGCTTTCTTT.

The gene calls are TRBV27 and TRBJ1-1; D remains unclear. Germline CDR1 and CDR2: MNHEY and SMNVEV (reference sequence). Trimming took off 7 bases at V and 0 bases at J, with 12 bases between the two ends. This CDR3 spans 14 amino acids. The CDR3 nucleotides are TGTGCCAGCAAGTTAGTGCCCCTGAACACTGAAGCTTTCTTT. Protein: CASKLVPLNTEAFF.

The chain couples TRBV9 to TRBJ2-5; D ambiguous. Germline CDR1 is SGDLS and CDR2 is YYNGEE. The CDR3 sequence is 13 residues long. V lost 1 base to trimming and J lost 1 base, with 5 bases between them. CDR3 in amino acids: CASSVYGQETQYF. The CDR3 DNA sequence: TGTGCCAGCAGCGTATACGGCCAAGAGACCCAGTACTTC.

This chain joins TRBV7-3 and TRBJ2-1; D not resolved. This CDR3 region has 12 residues. Trimming left V 5 bases short and J 5 bases short, with 7 bases between. The germline V gene encodes CDR1 SGHTA and CDR2 FQGTGA. CDR3 sequence: CASSATNNEQFF. Here the CDR3 DNA reads TGTGCCAGCAGCGCAACTAACAATGAGCAGTTCTTC. Variable domain in full (rest from reference TRBV7-3 and TRBJ2-1): GAGVSQTPSNKVTEKGKYVELRCDPISGHTALYWYRQSLGQGPEFLIYFQGTGAADDSGLPNDRFFAVRPEGSVSTLKIQRTERGDSAVYLCASSATNNEQFFGPGTRLTVL.

The chain couples TRBV7-8 to TRBJ2-3; 8 positions match TRBD2. Germline loops: CDR1 SGHVS, CDR2 FQNEAQ. CDR3 length equals 15 residues. J lost 4 bases, V lost 2 bases, and 5 bases had no gene match. The CDR3 sequence: CASSLPGGPADTQYF. In DNA, the CDR3 is TGTGCCAGCAGCTTACCGGGAGGGCCCGCAGATACGCAGTATTTT.